These 5 T cell receptor beta chains were all obtained from the same sample, sequenced in a study of T cell repertoires in cytomegalovirus infection. TCRdb re-analysed the reads in MiXCR, keeping a single row per CDR3 protein. The sample includes hundreds of thousands of distinct CDR3 sequences, roughly 26% of them seen just once. Input material: CD8+ T cells from PBMCs. The receptors originated from a human donor in good health (CMV status not recorded). Some clones in this sample may be carry-over from other donors' samples.

There are a few counts of this clonotype. This chain links TRBV28 with TRBJ2-3; D unresolved. CDR1 is MDHEN, CDR2 SYDVKM, per germline. This CDR3 comprises 15 residues. Deletions cut 6 bases from V and 1 base from J, with 14 bases between. CDR3 loop: CASRPRGSRTDTQYF. CDR3 nucleotide sequence: TGTGCCAGCAGACCCCGAGGCAGTCGCACAGATACGCAGTATTTT.

This clonotype occurred a few times. This chain connects TRBV6-2 or TRBV6-3 to TRBJ2-1; D remains unclear. The CDR3 contains 12 residues. Germline V gives CDR1 MNHEY, CDR2 SVGEGT. V was trimmed by 4 bases and J by 6 bases, leaving 7 bases between them. CDR3 in DNA: TGTGCCAGCAGTTTCCCCCCCAATGAGCAGTTCTTC. Protein: CASSFPPNEQFF.

A remark on this clonotype: A read error is possible here, since a much larger clone lies one base away. The chain employs TRBV12-5 and TRBJ2-1; D remains ambiguous. This CDR3 has 14 amino acids. Germline CDR1 LGHNT, CDR2 FRNRAP. The CDR3: CASGLVITNNDQFF. The DNA for the CDR3 is TGTGCTAGTGGTTTGGTAATCACCAACAATGATCAGTTCTTC.

As for this clonotype: This may be a read error, as it is one base from a much larger clone. This chain connects TRBV11-2 to TRBJ2-7; D could derive from TRBD1 or TRBD2 (6 bases each). This CDR3 is built from 15 residues. The V and J ends lost 5 bases and 1 base respectively, with 15 bases between them. Germline assignment: CDR1 SGHAT and CDR2 FQNNGV. CDR3 sequence (DNA): TGTGCCAGCAGCCGCGAGAGGGGGGATTCCTACGAGCAGTACTTC. Protein sequence: CASSRERGDSYEQYF.

The J gene is TRBJ2-1, the V gene TRBV4-2; D might be TRBD2 (6 bases). Per the germline V gene, CDR1 is LGHNA and CDR2 is YNFKEQ. CDR3 length equals 15 residues. Trimming stripped 4 bases from V and 3 bases from J, with 13 bases between. The CDR3 sequence: CASSPVEGLYNEQFF. Written as DNA, the CDR3 is TGTGCCAGCAGCCCTGTGGAGGGGCTCTACAATGAGCAGTTCTTC.